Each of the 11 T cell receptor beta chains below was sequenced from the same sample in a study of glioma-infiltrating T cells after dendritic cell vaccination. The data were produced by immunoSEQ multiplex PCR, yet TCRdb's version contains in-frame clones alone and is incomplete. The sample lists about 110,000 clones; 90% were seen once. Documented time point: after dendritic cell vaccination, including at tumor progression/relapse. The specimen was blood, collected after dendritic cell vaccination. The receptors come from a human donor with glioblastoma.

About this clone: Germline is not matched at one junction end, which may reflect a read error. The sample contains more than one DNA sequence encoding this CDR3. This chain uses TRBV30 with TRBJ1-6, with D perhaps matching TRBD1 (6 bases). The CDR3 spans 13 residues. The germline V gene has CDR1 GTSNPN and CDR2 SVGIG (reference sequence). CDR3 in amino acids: CAWTQGNNSPLHF. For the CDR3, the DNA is TGTGCCTGGACCCAGGGGAATAATTCCCCCCTCCACTTT.

The CDR3 sequence: CASTPDFYGYTF. CDR3 sequence (DNA): TGTGCCAGCACTCCGGACTTCTATGGCTACACCTTC. The chain combines TRBV2 with TRBJ1-2; D not resolved. V was cut by 7 bases and J by 4 bases, with 10 bases left in between. The germline CDR1 and CDR2 sequences are SNHLY and FYNNEI. The CDR3 has 12 residues.

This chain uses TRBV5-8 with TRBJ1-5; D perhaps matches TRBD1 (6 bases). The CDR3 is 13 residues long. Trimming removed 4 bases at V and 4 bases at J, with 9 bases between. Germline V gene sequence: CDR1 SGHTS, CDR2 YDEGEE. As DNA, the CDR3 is TGTGCCAGCAGCCGGACAGTGAATCAGCCCCAGCATTTT. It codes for CASSRTVNQPQHF.

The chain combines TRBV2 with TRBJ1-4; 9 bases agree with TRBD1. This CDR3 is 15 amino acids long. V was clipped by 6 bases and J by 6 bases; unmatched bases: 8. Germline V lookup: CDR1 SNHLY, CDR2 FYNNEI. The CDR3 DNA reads TGTGCCAGCAGACTACAACAGGGGGCTCATGAAAAACTGTTTTTT. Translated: CASRLQQGAHEKLFF. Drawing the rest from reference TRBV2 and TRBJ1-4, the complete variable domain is EPEVTQTPSHQVTQMGQEVILRCVPISNHLYFYWYRQILGQKVEFLVSFYNNEISEKSEIFDDQFSVERPDGSNFTLKIRSTKLEDSAMYFCASRLQQGAHEKLFFGSGTQLSVL.

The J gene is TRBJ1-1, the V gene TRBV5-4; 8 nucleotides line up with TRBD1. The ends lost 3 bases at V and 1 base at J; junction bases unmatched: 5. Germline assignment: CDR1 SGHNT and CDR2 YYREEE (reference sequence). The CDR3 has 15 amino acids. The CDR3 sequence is CASSSRDRSNTEAFF. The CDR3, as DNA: TGTGCCAGCAGCTCTCGGGACAGGTCGAACACTGAAGCTTTCTTT.

CDR3 coding DNA: TGTGCCAGTAGTATCTCAGGGGCTTACGATACGCAGTATTTT. Residues: CASSISGAYDTQYF. The V and J genes are TRBV19 and TRBJ2-3; possibly TRBD1 for D (6 bases). The V and J ends lost 3 bases and 6 bases respectively, with 13 bases between them. The CDR3 consists of 14 residues. Germline V gene data show CDR1 as LNHDA and CDR2 as SQIVND (reference sequence).

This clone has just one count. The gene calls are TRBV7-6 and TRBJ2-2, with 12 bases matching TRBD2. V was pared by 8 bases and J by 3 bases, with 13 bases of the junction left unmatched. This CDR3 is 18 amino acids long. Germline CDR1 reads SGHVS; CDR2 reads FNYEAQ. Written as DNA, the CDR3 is TGTGCCAGCGGTACCTCACTAGCGGGGGGCTCCTACACCGGGGAGCTGTTTTTT. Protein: CASGTSLAGGSYTGELFF.

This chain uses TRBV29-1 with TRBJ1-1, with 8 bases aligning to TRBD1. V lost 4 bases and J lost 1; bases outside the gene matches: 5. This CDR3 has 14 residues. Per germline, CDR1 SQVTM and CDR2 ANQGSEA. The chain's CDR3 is CSVVLQGGNTEAFF. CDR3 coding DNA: TGCAGCGTTGTGTTACAGGGGGGGAACACTGAAGCTTTCTTT.

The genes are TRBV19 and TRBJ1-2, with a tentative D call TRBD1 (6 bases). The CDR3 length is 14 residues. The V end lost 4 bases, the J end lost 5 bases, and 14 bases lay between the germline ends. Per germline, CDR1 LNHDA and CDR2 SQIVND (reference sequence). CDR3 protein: CASSTPGDPYGYTF. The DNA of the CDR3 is TGTGCCAGTAGTACCCCAGGGGATCCGTATGGCTACACCTTC.

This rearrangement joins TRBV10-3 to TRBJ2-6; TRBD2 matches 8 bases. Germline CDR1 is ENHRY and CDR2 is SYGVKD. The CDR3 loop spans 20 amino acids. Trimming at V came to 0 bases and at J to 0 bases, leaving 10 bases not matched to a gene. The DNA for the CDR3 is TGTGCCATCAGTGAGTCGAAAGCTAGCGGGCCTACCTCTGGGGCCAACGTCCTGACTTTC. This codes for CAISESKASGPTSGANVLTF.

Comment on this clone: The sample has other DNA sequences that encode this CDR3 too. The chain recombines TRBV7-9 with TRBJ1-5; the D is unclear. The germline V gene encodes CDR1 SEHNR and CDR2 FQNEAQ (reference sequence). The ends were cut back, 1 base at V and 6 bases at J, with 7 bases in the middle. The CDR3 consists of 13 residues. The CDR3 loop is CASSLGSSQPQHF. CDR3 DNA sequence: TGTGCCAGCAGCTTAGGCTCCAGTCAGCCCCAGCATTTT. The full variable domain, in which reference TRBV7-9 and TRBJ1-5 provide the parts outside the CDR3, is DTGVSQNPRHKITKRGQNVTFRCDPISEHNRLYWYRQTLGQGPEFLTYFQNEAQLEKSRLLSDRFSAERPKGSFSTLEIQRTEQGDSAMYLCASSLGSSQPQHFGDGTRLSIL.